The clone carrying this T cell receptor (beta chain) was observed a few times. What it binds is not known. This entry comes from a study of CD8 T cells in ankylosing spondylitis. Molecular-barcoded quantitative 5'-RACE produced these TCR beta libraries. TCRdb redid the calling of the 5' RACE reads with MiXCR, one entry per CDR3 protein. The repertoire holds over 400,000 distinct CDR3 sequences, with 20% to 30% as singletons. Study conclusions and caveats: According to the report, clones linked to the disease were significantly enriched in matched synovial fluid samples taken from ankylosing spondylitis patients. Clones linked with disease were CD8+ and fairly uncommon in the peripheral blood. Several highly homologous variants made up a TCR beta motif, and this motif appeared characteristic of ankylosing spondylitis blood. Previous work reported some of these motif variants in the synovial fluid and blood of reactive arthritis.

The germline gives CDR1 SGHAT, CDR2 FQNNGV. This CDR3 comprises 14 residues. Trimming removed 5 bases at V and 0 bases at J, with 8 bases between. The sequence derives from a male donor with ankylosing spondylitis. The sequencing input was blood, either unsorted or a sorted T cell fraction (not recorded which). The chain has TRBV11-2 and TRBJ2-1; D perhaps matches TRBD1 (5 bases). CDR3 residues: CASSHTGSYNEQFF. The CDR3 nucleotides are TGTGCCAGCAGCCATACAGGCTCCTACAATGAGCAGTTCTTC.